The sequence of this T cell receptor beta chain was determined in a study of T cells after yellow fever vaccination. V shed 2 bases and J 0 bases; nucleotides not matched to a gene: 10. Germline CDR1 is SGHRS and CDR2 is YFSETQ. This CDR3 is built from 19 residues. TCRdb re-called the 5' RACE reads through MiXCR, storing one row per CDR3 protein. This table has 200,000 to 300,000 distinct CDR3 sequences, 6.7% appearing once. The receptor was isolated from a young man who received the YFV17D yellow fever vaccine. This chain links TRBV5-1 with TRBJ2-3, with 12 bases aligning to TRBD2. The specimen was CD4+ T cells sorted from PBMCs, collected on the day of the yellow fever booster vaccination. CDR3 amino acids: CASSFGLAGTWGSTDTQYF. CDR3 sequence (DNA): TGCGCCAGCAGCTTTGGACTAGCGGGAACATGGGGTAGCACAGATACGCAGTATTTT. Full variable domain (outside the CDR3, taken from reference TRBV5-1 and TRBJ2-3): KAGVTQTPRYLIKTRGQQVTLSCSPISGHRSVSWYQQTPGQGLQFLFEYFSETQRNKGNFPGRFSGRQFSNSRSEMNVSTLELGDSALYLCASSFGLAGTWGSTDTQYFGPGTRLTVL.